What follows are 7 T cell receptor beta chains derived from one specimen sequenced in a study of blood T cell repertoires in COVID-19 (dated by TCRdb to about 2020). Libraries were prepared through the immunoSEQ multiplex PCR assay. Imported from immuneACCESS, the table was reduced by TCRdb to in-frame sequences with V and J called. These copies leave out some clones; in studies compared against another copy, an unresolved V gene accounts for under half, and the cause of the remainder is not known. In all, the sample holds more than 200,000 clones, and around 81% of those were seen once. In total, the top ten clones hold less than 8% of the sample. The specimen sequenced was PBMCs or T cells enriched from blood (not recorded which). The receptors come from a woman aged 40-49 years with acute COVID-19.

Comment on this clone: The junction differs from germline at one of its ends, possibly a read error. The V gene is TRBV7-7, the J gene TRBJ1-4; 9 bases are shared with TRBD1. Germline loops: CDR1 SSHAT, CDR2 FNYEAQ (reference sequence). The CDR3 consists of 13 residues. In DNA, the CDR3 is TGTGCTAGCAGCAGTACAGGGGGCGGCAAACTGTTTTTT. Residues: CASSSTGGGKLFF.

The chain is built from TRBV15 and TRBJ2-7; TRBD2 might be the D (5 bases). Trimming took off 0 bases at V and 2 bases at J, with 14 bases between the two ends. Germline V gives CDR1 LNHNV, CDR2 YYDKDF (reference sequence). There are 16 residues in the CDR3. The CDR3 sequence is CATSRDVGEYPYEQYF. CDR3 coding DNA: TGTGCCACCAGCAGAGATGTCGGGGAATATCCCTACGAGCAGTACTTC.

The chain is built from TRBV15 and TRBJ2-7; D unresolved. The CDR3 spans 15 residues. CDR1 is LNHNV, CDR2 YYDKDF, per germline (reference sequence). Trimming removed 0 bases at V and 6 bases at J, with 15 bases between. The CDR3, as DNA: TGTGCCACCAGCAGAGATCGATTCCGTCCCGGCGAGCAGTACTTC. It codes for CATSRDRFRPGEQYF. The complete variable domain, with remaining parts taken from reference TRBV15 and TRBJ2-7, reads DAMVIQNPRYQVTQFGKPVTLSCSQTLNHNVMYWYQQKSSQAPKLLFHYYDKDFNNEADTPDNFQSRRPNTSFCFLDIRSPGLGDTAMYLCATSRDRFRPGEQYFGPGTRLTVT.

V is TRBV28 and J is TRBJ2-7; TRBD1 is a possible D gene (6 bases). Germline CDR1 reads MDHEN; CDR2 reads SYDVKM. The V gene lost 2 bases and the J gene lost 3 bases, with 11 bases spanning the gap. The CDR3 has 14 amino acids. The CDR3 DNA sequence: TGTGCCAGCAGTTTACCAGGGGTCTTCTACGAGCAGTACTTC. It encodes CASSLPGVFYEQYF.

V usage is TRBV6-5 and J usage is TRBJ2-7; TRBD2 matches 9 bases. Per germline, CDR1 MNHEY and CDR2 SVGAGI. V trimming: 6 bases; J trimming: 6 bases; junction bases outside the gene matches: 9. This CDR3 has 14 residues. The CDR3 nucleotides are TGTGCCAGCAGGCGAGCGGGGGGTCGTCCCGAGCAGTACTTC. Encoded protein: CASRRAGGRPEQYF.

The chain combines TRBV14 with TRBJ2-7, with TRBD1 identical over 9 bases. The CDR3 sequence is 18 residues long. V was pared by 3 bases and J by 6 bases, with 18 bases of the junction left unmatched. Per germline, CDR1 SGHDN and CDR2 FVKESK. CDR3 protein: CASSQGAGTGTNLREQYF. CDR3 DNA: TGTGCCAGCAGCCAGGGCGCCGGGACAGGGACCAACCTACGCGAGCAGTACTTC.

The chain links TRBV7-9 to TRBJ1-3, with D possibly matching TRBD1 (6 bases). Trimming stripped 1 base from V and 2 bases from J, with 9 bases between. Germline V gives CDR1 SEHNR, CDR2 FQNEAQ (reference sequence). The CDR3 consists of 15 residues. Written as DNA, the CDR3 is TGTGCCAGCAGCTTAGGGCCAGGGGCTGGAAACACCATATATTTT. Translation gives CASSLGPGAGNTIYF.